The clone carrying this T cell receptor beta chain was detected many times. Its matching antigen is unknown. The source of the sample is a study of CD8 T cells in ankylosing spondylitis. Findings and caveats of the study: There was reportedly significant enrichment of clones that were disease-linked in matched ankylosing spondylitis synovial fluid. Peripheral blood samples showed relatively rare disease-linked clones, and these clones were CD8+. Previous work reported some of these motif variants in the synovial fluid and blood of reactive arthritis. In ankylosing spondylitis blood, a motif of seven to nine highly homologous TCR beta variants appeared characteristic.

Germline V gene sequence: CDR1 LNHNV, CDR2 YYDKDF (reference sequence). The CDR3 extends over 14 amino acids. Trimming took 1 base from V and 9 from J, leaving 10 bases between them. Using quantitative 5'-RACE with molecular barcodes, the authors made TCR beta libraries. MiXCR, applied by TCRdb to the 5' RACE reads, yields one record per CDR3 protein. The repertoire holds roughly 440,000 distinct CDR3 sequences, with roughly 18% as singletons. The clonotype originates from a male donor with ankylosing spondylitis. The sample taken for sequencing was blood, either unsorted or a sorted T cell fraction (not recorded which). The chain recombines TRBV15 with TRBJ1-6; a possible D gene is TRBD1 (5 bases). In DNA form, the CDR3 reads TGTGCCACCAGCAGAGTTGACAGAATTTCACCCCTCCACTTT. Encoded protein: CATSRVDRISPLHF.